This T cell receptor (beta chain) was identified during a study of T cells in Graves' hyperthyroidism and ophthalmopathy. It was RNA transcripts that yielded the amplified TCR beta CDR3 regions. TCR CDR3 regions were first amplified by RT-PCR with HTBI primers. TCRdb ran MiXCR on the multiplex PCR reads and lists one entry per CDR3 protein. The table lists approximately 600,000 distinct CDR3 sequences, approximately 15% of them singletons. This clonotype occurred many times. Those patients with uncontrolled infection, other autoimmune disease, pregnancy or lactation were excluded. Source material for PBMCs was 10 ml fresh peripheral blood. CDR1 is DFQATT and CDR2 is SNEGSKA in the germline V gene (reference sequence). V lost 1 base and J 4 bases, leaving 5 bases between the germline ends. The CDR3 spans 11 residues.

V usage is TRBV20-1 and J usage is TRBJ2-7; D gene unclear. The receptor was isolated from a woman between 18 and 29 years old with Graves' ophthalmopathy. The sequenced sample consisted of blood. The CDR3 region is CSARGVYEQYF. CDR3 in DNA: TGCAGTGCTAGAGGAGTGTACGAGCAGTACTTC.